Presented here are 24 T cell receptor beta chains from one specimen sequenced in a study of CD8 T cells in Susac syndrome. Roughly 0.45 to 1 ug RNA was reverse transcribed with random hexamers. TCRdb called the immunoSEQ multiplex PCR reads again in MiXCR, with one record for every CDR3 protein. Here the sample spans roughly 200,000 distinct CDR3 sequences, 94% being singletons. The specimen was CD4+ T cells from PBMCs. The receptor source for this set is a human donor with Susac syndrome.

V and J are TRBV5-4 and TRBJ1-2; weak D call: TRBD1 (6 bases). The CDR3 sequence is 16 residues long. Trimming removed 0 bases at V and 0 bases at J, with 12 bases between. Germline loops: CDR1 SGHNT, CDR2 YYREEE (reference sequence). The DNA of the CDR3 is TGTGCCAGCAGCTTGGCGGGGGCTCAAGCTAACTATGGCTACACCTTC. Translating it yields CASSLAGAQANYGYTF.

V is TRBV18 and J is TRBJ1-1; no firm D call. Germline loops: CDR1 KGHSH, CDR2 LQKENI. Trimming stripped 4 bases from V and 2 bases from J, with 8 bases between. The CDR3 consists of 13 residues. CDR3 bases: TGTGCCAGCTCACTCCTACCTAACACTGAAGCTTTCTTT. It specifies CASSLLPNTEAFF.

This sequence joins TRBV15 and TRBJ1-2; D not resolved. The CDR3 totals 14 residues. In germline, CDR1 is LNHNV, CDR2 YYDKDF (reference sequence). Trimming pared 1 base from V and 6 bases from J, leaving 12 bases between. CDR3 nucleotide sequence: TGTGCCACCAGCAGAGCCGACATGATGGATGGCTACACCTTC. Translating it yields CATSRADMMDGYTF.

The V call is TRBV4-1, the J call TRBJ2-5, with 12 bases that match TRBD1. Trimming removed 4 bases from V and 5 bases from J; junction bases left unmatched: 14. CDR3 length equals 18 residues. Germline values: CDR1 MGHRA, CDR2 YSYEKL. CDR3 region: CASSPPPGTGGSGETQYF. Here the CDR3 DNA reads TGCGCCAGCAGCCCCCCACCCGGGACAGGGGGCTCCGGGGAGACCCAGTACTTC.

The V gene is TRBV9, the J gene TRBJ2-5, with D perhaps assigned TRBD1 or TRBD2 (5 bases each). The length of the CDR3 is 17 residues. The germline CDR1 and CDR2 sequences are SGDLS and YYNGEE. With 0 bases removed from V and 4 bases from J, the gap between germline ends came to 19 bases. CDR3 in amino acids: CASSVAGTPQTGETQYF. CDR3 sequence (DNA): TGTGCCAGCAGCGTAGCGGGGACCCCCCAGACGGGAGAGACCCAGTACTTC.

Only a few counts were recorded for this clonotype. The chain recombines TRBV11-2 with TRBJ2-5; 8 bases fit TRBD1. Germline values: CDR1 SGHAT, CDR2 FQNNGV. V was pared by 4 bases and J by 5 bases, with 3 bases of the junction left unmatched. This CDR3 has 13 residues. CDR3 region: CASSYRTGETQYF. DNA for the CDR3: TGTGCCAGCAGCTACCGGACAGGGGAGACCCAGTACTTC.

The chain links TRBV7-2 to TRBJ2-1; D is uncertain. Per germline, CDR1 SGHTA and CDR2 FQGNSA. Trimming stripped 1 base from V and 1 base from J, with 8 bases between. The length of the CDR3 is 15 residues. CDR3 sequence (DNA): TGTGCCAGCAGCTTAGAAGGCCGGTCCTACAATGAGCAGTTCTTC. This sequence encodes CASSLEGRSYNEQFF.

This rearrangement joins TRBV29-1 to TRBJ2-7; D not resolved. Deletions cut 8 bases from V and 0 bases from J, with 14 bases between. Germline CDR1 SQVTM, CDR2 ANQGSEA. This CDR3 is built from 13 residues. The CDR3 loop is CSSLVGPSYEQYF. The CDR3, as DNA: TGCAGCTCGCTGGTGGGCCCCTCCTACGAGCAGTACTTC.

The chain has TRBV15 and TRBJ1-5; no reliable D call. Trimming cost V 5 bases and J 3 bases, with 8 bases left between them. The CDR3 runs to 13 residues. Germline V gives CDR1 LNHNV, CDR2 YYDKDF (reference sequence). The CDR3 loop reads CATSQVFNQPQHF. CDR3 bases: TGTGCCACCAGCCAAGTCTTCAATCAGCCCCAGCATTTT.

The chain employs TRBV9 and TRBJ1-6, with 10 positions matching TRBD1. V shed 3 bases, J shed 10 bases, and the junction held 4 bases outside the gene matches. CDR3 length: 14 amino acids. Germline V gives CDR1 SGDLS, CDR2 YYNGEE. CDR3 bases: TGTGCCAGCAGCGGCCGGGACAGGGGCTCACCCCTCCACTTT. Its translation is CASSGRDRGSPLHF.

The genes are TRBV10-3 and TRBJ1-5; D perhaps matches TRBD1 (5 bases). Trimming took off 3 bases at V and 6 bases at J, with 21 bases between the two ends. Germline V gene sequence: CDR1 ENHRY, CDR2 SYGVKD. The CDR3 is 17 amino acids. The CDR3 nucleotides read TGTGCCATCAGTGATCAATCAGGGTTGGGATCTGCTCAGCCCCAGCATTTT. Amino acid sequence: CAISDQSGLGSAQPQHF.

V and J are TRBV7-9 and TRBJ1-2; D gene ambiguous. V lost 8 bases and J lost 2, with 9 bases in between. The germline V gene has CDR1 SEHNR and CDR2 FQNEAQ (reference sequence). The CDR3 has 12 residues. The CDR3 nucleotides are TGTGCCAGCTCGGCAGGCAACTATGGCTACACCTTC. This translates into CASSAGNYGYTF.

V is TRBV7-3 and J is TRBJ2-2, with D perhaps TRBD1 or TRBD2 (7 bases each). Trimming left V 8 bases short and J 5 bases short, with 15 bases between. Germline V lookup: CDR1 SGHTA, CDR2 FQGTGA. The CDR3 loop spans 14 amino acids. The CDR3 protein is CASRSQGGTGELFF. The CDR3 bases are TGTGCCAGCCGTTCCCAGGGGGGGACCGGGGAGCTGTTTTTT.

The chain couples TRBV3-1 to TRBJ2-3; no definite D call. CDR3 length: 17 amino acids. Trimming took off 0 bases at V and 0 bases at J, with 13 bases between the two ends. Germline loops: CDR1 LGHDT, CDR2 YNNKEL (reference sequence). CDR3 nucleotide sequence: TGTGCCAGCAGCCAAGATTTACCGGTACTTAGCACAGATACGCAGTATTTT. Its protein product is CASSQDLPVLSTDTQYF.

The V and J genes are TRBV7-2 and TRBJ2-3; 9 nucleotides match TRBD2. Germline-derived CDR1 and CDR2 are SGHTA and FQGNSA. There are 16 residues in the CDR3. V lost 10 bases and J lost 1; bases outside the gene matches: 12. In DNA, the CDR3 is TGTGCCACCGGACGAGCGGGGGGCGGGGGCACAGATACGCAGTATTTT. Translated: CATGRAGGGGTDTQYF.

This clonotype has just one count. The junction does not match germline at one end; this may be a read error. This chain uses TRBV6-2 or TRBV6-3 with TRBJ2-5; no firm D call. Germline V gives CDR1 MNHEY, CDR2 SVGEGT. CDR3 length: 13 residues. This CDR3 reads CASSTDHQGTQYF. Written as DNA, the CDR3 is TGTGCCAGCAGTACGGACCATCAAGGGACCCAGTACTTC.

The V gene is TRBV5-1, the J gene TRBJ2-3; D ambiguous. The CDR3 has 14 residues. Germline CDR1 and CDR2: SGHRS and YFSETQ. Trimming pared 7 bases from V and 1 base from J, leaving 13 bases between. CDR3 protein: CASSTIEGTDTQYF. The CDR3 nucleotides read TGCGCCAGCTCGACAATTGAGGGCACAGATACGCAGTATTTT.

Here the CDR3 reads CASSVGLGLEEQYF. CDR3 coding DNA: TGTGCCAGCAGCGTAGGGCTAGGGCTTGAGGAGCAGTACTTC. The chain carries TRBV9 and TRBJ2-7; D is ambiguous. The length of the CDR3 is 14 residues. V was clipped by 0 bases and J by 7 bases, with 14 bases between them. Germline-derived CDR1 and CDR2 are SGDLS and YYNGEE.

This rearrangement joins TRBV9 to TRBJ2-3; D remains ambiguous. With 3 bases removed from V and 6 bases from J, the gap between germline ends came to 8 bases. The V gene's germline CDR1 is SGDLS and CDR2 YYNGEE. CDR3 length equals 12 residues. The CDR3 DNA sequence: TGTGCCAGCAGCGCGTCTGGGGATACGCAGTATTTT. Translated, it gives CASSASGDTQYF. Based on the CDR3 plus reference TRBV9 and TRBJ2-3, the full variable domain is DSGVTQTPKHLITATGQRVTLRCSPRSGDLSVYWYQQSLDQGLQFLIQYYNGEERAKGNILERFSAQQFPDLHSELNLSSLELGDSALYFCASSASGDTQYFGPGTRLTVL.

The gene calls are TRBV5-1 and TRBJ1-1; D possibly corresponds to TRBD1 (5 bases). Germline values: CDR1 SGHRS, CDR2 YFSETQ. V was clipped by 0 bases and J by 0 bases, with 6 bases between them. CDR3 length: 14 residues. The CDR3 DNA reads TGCGCCAGCAGCTTGGACAGGATGAACACTGAAGCTTTCTTT. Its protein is CASSLDRMNTEAFF. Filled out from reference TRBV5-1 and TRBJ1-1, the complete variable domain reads KAGVTQTPRYLIKTRGQQVTLSCSPISGHRSVSWYQQTPGQGLQFLFEYFSETQRNKGNFPGRFSGRQFSNSRSEMNVSTLELGDSALYLCASSLDRMNTEAFFGQGTRLTVV.

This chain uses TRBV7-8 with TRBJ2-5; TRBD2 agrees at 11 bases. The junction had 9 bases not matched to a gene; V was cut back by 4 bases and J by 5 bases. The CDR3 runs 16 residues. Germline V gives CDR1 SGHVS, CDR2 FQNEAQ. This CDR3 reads CASSSTSGAPQETQYF. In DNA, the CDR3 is TGTGCCAGCAGCTCGACTAGCGGGGCCCCACAGGAGACCCAGTACTTC.

CDR3 region: CASSYGTVTGETQYF. The CDR3 DNA reads as TGTGCCAGCAGTTACGGGACGGTGACTGGGGAGACCCAGTACTTC. The chain employs TRBV6-2 or TRBV6-3 and TRBJ2-5; the D call may be TRBD1 or TRBD2 (5 bases each). Trimming took 2 bases from V and 5 from J, leaving 15 bases between them. CDR1 is MNHEY, CDR2 SVGEGT, per germline. The CDR3 extends over 15 amino acids.

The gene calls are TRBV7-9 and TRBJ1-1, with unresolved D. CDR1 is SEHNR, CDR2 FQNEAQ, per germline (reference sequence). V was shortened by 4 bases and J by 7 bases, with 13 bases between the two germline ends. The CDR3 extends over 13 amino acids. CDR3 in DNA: TGTGCCAGCAGCTCAGCCCAACTCGGTGAAGCTTTCTTT. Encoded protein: CASSSAQLGEAFF.

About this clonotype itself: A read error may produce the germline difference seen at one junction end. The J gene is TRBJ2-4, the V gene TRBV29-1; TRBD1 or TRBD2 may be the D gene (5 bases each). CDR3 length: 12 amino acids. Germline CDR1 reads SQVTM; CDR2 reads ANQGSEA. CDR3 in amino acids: CSVEDSGPIQYF. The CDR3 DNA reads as TGCAGCGTCGAAGACAGCGGTCCTATTCAGTACTTC.